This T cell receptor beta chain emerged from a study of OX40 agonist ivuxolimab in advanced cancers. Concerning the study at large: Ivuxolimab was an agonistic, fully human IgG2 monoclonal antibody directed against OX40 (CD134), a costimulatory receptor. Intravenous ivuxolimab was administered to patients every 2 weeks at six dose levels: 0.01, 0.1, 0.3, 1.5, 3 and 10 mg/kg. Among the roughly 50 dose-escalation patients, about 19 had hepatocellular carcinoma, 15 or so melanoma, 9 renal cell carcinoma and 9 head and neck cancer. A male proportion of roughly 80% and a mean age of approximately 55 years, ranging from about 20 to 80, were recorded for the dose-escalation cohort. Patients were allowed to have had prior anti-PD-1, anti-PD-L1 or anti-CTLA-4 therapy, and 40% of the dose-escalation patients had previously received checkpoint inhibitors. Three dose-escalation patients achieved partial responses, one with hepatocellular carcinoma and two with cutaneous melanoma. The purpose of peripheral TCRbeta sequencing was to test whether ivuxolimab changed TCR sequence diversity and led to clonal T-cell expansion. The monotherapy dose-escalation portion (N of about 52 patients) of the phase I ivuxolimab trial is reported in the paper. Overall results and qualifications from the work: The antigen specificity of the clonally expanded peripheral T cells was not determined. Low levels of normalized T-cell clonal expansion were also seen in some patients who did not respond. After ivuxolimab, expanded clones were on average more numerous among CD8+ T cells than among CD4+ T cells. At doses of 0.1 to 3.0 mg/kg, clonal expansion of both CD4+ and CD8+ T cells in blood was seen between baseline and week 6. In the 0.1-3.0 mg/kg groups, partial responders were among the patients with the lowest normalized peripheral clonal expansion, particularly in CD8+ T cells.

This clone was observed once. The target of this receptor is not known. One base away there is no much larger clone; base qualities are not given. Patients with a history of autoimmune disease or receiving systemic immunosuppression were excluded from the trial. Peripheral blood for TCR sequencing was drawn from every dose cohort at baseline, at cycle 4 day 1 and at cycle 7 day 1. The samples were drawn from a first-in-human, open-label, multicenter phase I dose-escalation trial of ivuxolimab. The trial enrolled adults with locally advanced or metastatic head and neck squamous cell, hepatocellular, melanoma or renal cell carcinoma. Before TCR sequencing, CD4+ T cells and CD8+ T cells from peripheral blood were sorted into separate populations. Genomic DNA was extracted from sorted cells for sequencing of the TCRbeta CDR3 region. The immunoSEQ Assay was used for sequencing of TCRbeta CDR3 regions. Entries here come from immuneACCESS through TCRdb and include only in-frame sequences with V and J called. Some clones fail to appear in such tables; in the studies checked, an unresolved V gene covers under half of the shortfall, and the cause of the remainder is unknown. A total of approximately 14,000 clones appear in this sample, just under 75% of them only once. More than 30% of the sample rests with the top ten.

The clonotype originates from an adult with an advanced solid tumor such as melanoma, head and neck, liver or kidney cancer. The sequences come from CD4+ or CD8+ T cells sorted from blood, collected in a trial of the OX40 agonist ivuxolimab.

CDR3 loop: CASSFGTGFSPLHF. DNA sequence: TGTGCCAGCAGCTTTGGGACAGGGTTTTCACCCCTCCACTTT. The V and J segments used are TRBV5-6 and TRBJ1-6, with 9 central nucleotides matching TRBD1. Measured from the cysteine to the phenylalanine, the CDR3 is 14 residues long. Only the CDR3 portion is preserved as DNA: 42 bases, with reading frame beginning at the first base. V is pruned by 2 bases and J by 9 bases, leaving 3 bases of the junction without a gene match. Per the germline V gene, SGHDT is the CDR1 and YYEEEE is the CDR2.